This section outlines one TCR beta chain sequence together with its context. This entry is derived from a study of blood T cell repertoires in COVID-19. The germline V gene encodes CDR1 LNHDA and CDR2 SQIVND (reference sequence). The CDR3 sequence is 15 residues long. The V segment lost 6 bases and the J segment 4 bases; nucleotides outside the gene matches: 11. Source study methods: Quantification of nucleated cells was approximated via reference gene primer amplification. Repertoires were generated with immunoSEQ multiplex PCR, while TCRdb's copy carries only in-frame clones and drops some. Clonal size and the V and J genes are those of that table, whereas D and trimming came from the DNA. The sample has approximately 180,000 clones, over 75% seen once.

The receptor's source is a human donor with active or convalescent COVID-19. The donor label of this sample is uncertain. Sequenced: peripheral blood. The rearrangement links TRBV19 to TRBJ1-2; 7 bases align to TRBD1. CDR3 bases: TGTGCCAGTAGCGACGGCCAGGGGGGAGTCTATGGCTACACCTTC. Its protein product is CASSDGQGGVYGYTF.